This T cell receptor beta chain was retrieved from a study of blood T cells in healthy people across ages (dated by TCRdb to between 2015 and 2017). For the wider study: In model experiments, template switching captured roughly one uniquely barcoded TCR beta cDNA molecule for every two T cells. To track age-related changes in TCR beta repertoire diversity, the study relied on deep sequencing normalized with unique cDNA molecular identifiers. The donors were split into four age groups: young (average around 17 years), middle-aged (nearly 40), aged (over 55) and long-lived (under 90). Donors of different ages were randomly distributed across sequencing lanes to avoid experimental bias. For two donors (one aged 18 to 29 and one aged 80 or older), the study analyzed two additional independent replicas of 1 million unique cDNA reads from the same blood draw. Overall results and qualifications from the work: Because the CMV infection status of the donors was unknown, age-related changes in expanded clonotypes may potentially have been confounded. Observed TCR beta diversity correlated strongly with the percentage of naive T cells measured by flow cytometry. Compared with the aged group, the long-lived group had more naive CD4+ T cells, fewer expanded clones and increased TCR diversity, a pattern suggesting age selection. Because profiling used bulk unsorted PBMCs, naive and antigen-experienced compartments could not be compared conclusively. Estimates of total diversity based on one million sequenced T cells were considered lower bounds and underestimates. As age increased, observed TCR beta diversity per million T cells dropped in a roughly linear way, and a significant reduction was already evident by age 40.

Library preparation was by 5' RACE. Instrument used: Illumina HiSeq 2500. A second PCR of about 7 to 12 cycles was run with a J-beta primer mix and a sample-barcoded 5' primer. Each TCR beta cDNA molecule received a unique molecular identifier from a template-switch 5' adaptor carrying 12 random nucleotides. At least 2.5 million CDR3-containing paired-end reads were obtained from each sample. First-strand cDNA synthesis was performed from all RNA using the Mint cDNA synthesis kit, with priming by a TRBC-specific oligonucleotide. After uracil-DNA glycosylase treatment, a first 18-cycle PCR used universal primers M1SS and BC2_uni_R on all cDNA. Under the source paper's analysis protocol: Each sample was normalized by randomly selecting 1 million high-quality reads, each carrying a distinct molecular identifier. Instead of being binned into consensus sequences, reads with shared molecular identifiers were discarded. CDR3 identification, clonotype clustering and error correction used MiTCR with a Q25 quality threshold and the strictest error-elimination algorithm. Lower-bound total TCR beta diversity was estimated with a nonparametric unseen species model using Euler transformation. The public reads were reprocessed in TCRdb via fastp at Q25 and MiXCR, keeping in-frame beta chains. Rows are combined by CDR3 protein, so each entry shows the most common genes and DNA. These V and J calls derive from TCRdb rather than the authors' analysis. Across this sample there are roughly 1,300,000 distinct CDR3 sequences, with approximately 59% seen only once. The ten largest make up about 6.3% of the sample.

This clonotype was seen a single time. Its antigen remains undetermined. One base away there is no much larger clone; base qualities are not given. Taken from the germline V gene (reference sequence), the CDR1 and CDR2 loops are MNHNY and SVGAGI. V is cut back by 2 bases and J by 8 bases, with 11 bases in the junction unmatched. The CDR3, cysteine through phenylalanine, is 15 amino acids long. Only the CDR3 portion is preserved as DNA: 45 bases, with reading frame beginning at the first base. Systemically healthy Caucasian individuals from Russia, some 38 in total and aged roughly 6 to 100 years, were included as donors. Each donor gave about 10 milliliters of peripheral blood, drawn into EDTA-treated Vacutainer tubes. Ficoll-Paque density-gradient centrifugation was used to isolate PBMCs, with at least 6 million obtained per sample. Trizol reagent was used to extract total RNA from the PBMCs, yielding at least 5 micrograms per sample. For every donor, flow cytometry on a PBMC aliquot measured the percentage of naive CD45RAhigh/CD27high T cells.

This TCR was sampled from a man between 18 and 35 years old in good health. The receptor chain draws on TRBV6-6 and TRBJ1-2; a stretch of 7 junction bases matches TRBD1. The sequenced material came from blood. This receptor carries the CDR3 CASSYTSGTARGYTF. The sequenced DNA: TGTGCCAGCAGTTACACGTCCGGGACAGCTCGAGGCTACACCTTC.